The 25 T cell receptor beta chains reported below all come from one sample, sequenced in a study of cytomegalovirus exposure and HLA in healthy donors. The PCR employed 60 Vbeta primers together with 13 Jbeta primers. TCRdb's copy holds only in-frame clones and misses some; the assay was immunoSEQ multiplex PCR. Of fewer than 120,000 clones in the sample, around four fifths were seen once. Sequencing was performed on PBMCs. All receptors derive from a woman aged 55-70 years in good health and CMV-seropositive.

This chain connects TRBV28 to TRBJ2-2; a weak D match, TRBD1 (5 bases). The CDR3 consists of 18 residues. Trimming shortened V by 6 bases and J by 6 bases, and 26 bases separated the two germline ends. Germline V lookup: CDR1 MDHEN, CDR2 SYDVKM. The CDR3 DNA follows: TGTGCCAGCAGGAAAAGCTTTCTCAGGGTATTAAGGTCCGGGGAGCTGTTTTTT. It specifies CASRKSFLRVLRSGELFF.

V usage is TRBV9 and J usage is TRBJ2-1, with unresolved D. The CDR3 spans 14 residues. The germline gives CDR1 SGDLS, CDR2 YYNGEE. V shed 0 bases and J shed 4 bases, with 8 bases lying between them. The CDR3 sequence: CASSVAGRYNEQFF. DNA of the CDR3: TGTGCCAGCAGCGTAGCAGGCAGGTACAATGAGCAGTTCTTC.

The gene calls are TRBV15 and TRBJ2-2, with D tentatively TRBD1 (7 bases). The CDR3 loop spans 15 amino acids. Trimming took 3 bases from V and 5 from J, leaving 13 bases between them. Germline V gene sequence: CDR1 LNHNV, CDR2 YYDKDF (reference sequence). CDR3 nucleotide sequence: TGTGCCACCAGCAGGAGGGCAGGGGGGACCGGGGAGCTGTTTTTT. Protein: CATSRRAGGTGELFF.

The chain has TRBV28 and TRBJ1-4; 7 nucleotides match TRBD1. The junction had 8 bases not matched to a gene; V was cut back by 6 bases and J by 7 bases. The CDR3 totals 14 residues. The V gene's germline CDR1 is MDHEN and CDR2 SYDVKM. CDR3 DNA: TGTGCCAGCAGCTCCTACAGGGGAGGTGAAAAACTGTTTTTT. Its protein product is CASSSYRGGEKLFF.

The J gene is TRBJ2-5, the V gene TRBV4-2; 10 positions agree with TRBD2. The junction had 9 bases not matched to a gene; V was cut back by 0 bases and J by 5 bases. The germline gives CDR1 LGHNA, CDR2 YNFKEQ. The CDR3 runs 17 residues. The DNA of the CDR3 is TGTGCCAGCAGCCAAGAGTCTAGCGGGAGTATGAGGGAGACCCAGTACTTC. It yields the protein CASSQESSGSMRETQYF.

The chain couples TRBV2 to TRBJ1-1; possibly TRBD1 for D (5 bases). CDR1 SNHLY and CDR2 FYNNEI come from the germline V gene. CDR3 size: 14 residues. Trimming removed 3 bases at V and 6 bases at J, with 14 bases between. The DNA for the CDR3 is TGTGCCAGCAGTGAGTCAGGGTTGGCCCCTGAAGCTTTCTTT. This codes for CASSESGLAPEAFF. Filled out from reference TRBV2 and TRBJ1-1, the complete variable domain reads EPEVTQTPSHQVTQMGQEVILRCVPISNHLYFYWYRQILGQKVEFLVSFYNNEISEKSEIFDDQFSVERPDGSNFTLKIRSTKLEDSAMYFCASSESGLAPEAFFGQGTRLTVV.

The chain combines TRBV20-1 with TRBJ2-7; 7 bases map to TRBD1. The germline gives CDR1 DFQATT, CDR2 SNEGSKA (reference sequence). CDR3 length: 11 residues. With V trimmed by 5 bases and J by 4 bases, 2 bases remained unmatched. The CDR3 loop is CSAPGGYEQYF. As DNA, the CDR3 is TGCAGTGCTCCAGGGGGTTACGAGCAGTACTTC.

V is TRBV11-2 and J is TRBJ1-1; the match to TRBD1 covers 7 bases. Germline V gene data show CDR1 as SGHAT and CDR2 as FQNNGV. V dropped 2 bases and J dropped 11; count of bases not matched to a gene: 8. The CDR3 is made up of 13 amino acids. CDR3 sequence reads: CASSLRSTGWAFF. The CDR3 region has the DNA TGTGCCAGCAGCTTAAGGTCGACAGGGTGGGCTTTCTTT.

J is TRBJ2-2 and V is TRBV12-5; 10 bases are shared with TRBD2. The V segment lost 0 bases and the J segment 6 bases; nucleotides outside the gene matches: 13. Germline V gene data show CDR1 as LGHNT and CDR2 as FRNRAP. This CDR3 comprises 19 residues. CDR3: CASGLVWTPAAGGPGELFF. Here the CDR3 DNA reads TGTGCTAGTGGTTTGGTGTGGACCCCAGCAGCGGGAGGGCCCGGGGAGCTGTTTTTT. Complete variable domain (other parts from reference TRBV12-5 and TRBJ2-2): DARVTQTPRHKVTEMGQEVTMRCQPILGHNTVFWYRQTMMQGLELLAYFRNRAPLDDSGMPKDRFSAEMPDATLATLKIQPSEPRDSAVYFCASGLVWTPAAGGPGELFFGEGSRLTVL.

The chain carries TRBV27 and TRBJ2-1, with 7 bases that match TRBD2. The CDR3 has 16 residues. V was clipped by 0 bases and J by 3 bases; unmatched bases: 5. Germline loops: CDR1 MNHEY, CDR2 SMNVEV (reference sequence). The CDR3 DNA reads as TGTGCCAGCAGTTTATCATCCGGGACTATCTACAATGAGCAGTTCTTC. Protein sequence: CASSLSSGTIYNEQFF.

This clone was found a few times. J is TRBJ2-2 and V is TRBV2; TRBD1 is a possible D gene (5 bases). V dropped 6 bases and J dropped 5 bases, with 10 bases sitting between them. This CDR3 has 13 amino acids. The germline V gene encodes CDR1 SNHLY and CDR2 FYNNEI. CDR3 coding DNA: TGTGCCAGCAGCCTATCAGGGACCGGGGAGCTGTTTTTT. This translates into CASSLSGTGELFF.

This chain joins TRBV5-4 and TRBJ2-3, with a possible D match to TRBD1 (5 bases). The CDR3 extends over 16 amino acids. Trimming removed 4 bases at V and 2 bases at J, with 17 bases between. Germline V lookup: CDR1 SGHNT, CDR2 YYREEE (reference sequence). CDR3 loop: CASSHEWGGSTDTQYF. The CDR3 coding sequence is TGTGCCAGCAGCCACGAGTGGGGCGGATCCACAGATACGCAGTATTTT.

This chain's CDR3 is CASSQAGQASGNTIYF. DNA of the CDR3: TGTGCCAGCAGCCAAGCTGGGCAGGCCTCTGGAAACACCATATATTTT. The chain has TRBV4-2 and TRBJ1-3; unclear D gene. The length of the CDR3 is 16 residues. Trimming pared 1 base from V and 0 bases from J, leaving 10 bases between. Per the germline V gene, CDR1 is LGHNA and CDR2 is YNFKEQ.

This clone was found a few times. CDR3 sequence: CASSYSGGGAEQFF. The CDR3 DNA sequence: TGTGCCAGCAGTTACTCTGGCGGGGGAGCTGAGCAGTTCTTC. The chain recombines TRBV6-6 with TRBJ2-1; TRBD2 agrees at 7 bases. Trimming at V came to 0 bases and at J to 9 bases, leaving 5 bases not matched to a gene. In germline, CDR1 is MNHNY, CDR2 SVGAGI (reference sequence). The CDR3 consists of 14 residues.

This rearrangement joins TRBV18 to TRBJ2-7; a possible D gene is TRBD1 (6 bases). The germline CDR1 and CDR2 sequences are KGHSH and LQKENI. The CDR3 consists of 14 residues. V was pared by 1 base and J by 3 bases, with 10 bases between. DNA of the CDR3: TGTGCCAGCTCACCACGAGGGGACAACTACGAGCAGTACTTC. Amino acids: CASSPRGDNYEQYF.

The chain uses TRBV2 and TRBJ2-7, with 10 bases that match TRBD2. The CDR3 is 16 amino acids. The V gene end was trimmed by 6 bases and the J gene end by 0 bases; junction bases not matched to a gene: 8. Per the germline V gene, CDR1 is SNHLY and CDR2 is FYNNEI. CDR3: CASSRSLAGVSYEQYF. Written as DNA, the CDR3 is TGTGCCAGCAGCCGGAGCCTAGCGGGAGTCTCCTACGAGCAGTACTTC.

The chain combines TRBV11-2 with TRBJ1-2; D is possibly TRBD1 (6 bases). The ends were cut back, 3 bases at V and 8 bases at J, with 13 bases in the middle. The CDR3 has 13 residues. Germline V gene lookup returns CDR1 SGHAT and CDR2 FQNNGV. CDR3 sequence (DNA): TGTGCCAGCAGCTTTCCAGGGCAGGGGGGCTACACCTTC. It codes for CASSFPGQGGYTF.

This sequence joins TRBV27 and TRBJ1-1; 8 nucleotides agree with TRBD1. From germline, CDR1 is MNHEY and CDR2 SMNVEV (reference sequence). The V gene end was trimmed by 4 bases and the J gene end by 0 bases; junction bases not matched to a gene: 10. The CDR3 has 17 residues. The CDR3 spells CASSSWTGSSMNTEAFF. In nucleotides, the CDR3 is TGTGCCAGCAGTTCCTGGACAGGGTCCTCCATGAACACTGAAGCTTTCTTT.

The V and J genes are TRBV29-1 and TRBJ2-3, with D possibly being TRBD2 (5 bases). CDR1 is SQVTM, CDR2 ANQGSEA, per germline. V lost 7 bases and J lost 0, with 11 bases in between. The CDR3 covers 13 residues. The CDR3 DNA reads TGCAGCGGGGAGTGGGCTAGCACAGATACGCAGTATTTT. Translated: CSGEWASTDTQYF.

The J gene is TRBJ2-3, the V gene TRBV28; D might be TRBD2 (6 bases). CDR3 length equals 15 residues. Germline V gene data show CDR1 as MDHEN and CDR2 as SYDVKM. Trimming pared 6 bases from V and 2 bases from J, leaving 15 bases between. CDR3 loop: CASRVVGGDTDTQYF. DNA of the CDR3: TGTGCCAGCAGGGTGGTGGGGGGAGACACAGATACGCAGTATTTT.

The chain carries TRBV6-5 and TRBJ1-2, with TRBD1 matching 8 bases. Germline CDR1 reads MNHEY; CDR2 reads SVGAGI. The junction had 6 bases not matched to a gene; V was cut back by 8 bases and J by 4 bases. CDR3 length: 13 amino acids. In DNA, the CDR3 is TGTGCCAGCGCTTGGGACAGGCCCTATGGCTACACCTTC. Translated: CASAWDRPYGYTF.

The chain carries TRBV5-4 and TRBJ2-7; 11 bases fit TRBD2. Germline V gives CDR1 SGHNT, CDR2 YYREEE (reference sequence). This CDR3 has 17 amino acids. Trimming removed 2 bases from V and 3 bases from J; junction bases left unmatched: 10. The CDR3, as DNA: TGTGCCAGCAGCTTATTGGCTAGCGGGAGGCTCGACTACGAGCAGTACTTC. This gives the protein CASSLLASGRLDYEQYF.

The chain recombines TRBV19 with TRBJ1-3; D not certain. The CDR3 length is 16 residues. Trimming cost V 1 base and J 0 bases, with 10 bases left between them. From germline, CDR1 is LNHDA and CDR2 SQIVND (reference sequence). The CDR3 is CASSIGQQDSGNTIYF. CDR3 nucleotide sequence: TGTGCCAGTAGTATAGGTCAACAAGACTCTGGAAACACCATATATTTT.

The rearrangement uses TRBV6-1 and TRBJ1-5; tentative D call: TRBD1 (6 bases). The CDR3 totals 12 residues. Germline CDR1 MNHNS, CDR2 SASEGT. The V end was cut by 7 bases, the J end by 11 bases, with 15 bases between. The CDR3: CASMSTGPSQHF. As DNA, the CDR3 is TGTGCCAGCATGTCGACAGGACCATCCCAGCATTTT.

This clone has more than one count but fewer than ten. The gene calls are TRBV9 and TRBJ2-6, with D possibly being TRBD1 (6 bases). V gave up 5 bases and J gave up 3 bases, with 18 bases separating them. The CDR3 contains 17 residues. CDR1 SGDLS and CDR2 YYNGEE come from the germline V gene. The CDR3 sequence is CASSRTGSPGGANVLTF. For the CDR3, the DNA is TGTGCCAGCAGTCGAACAGGGTCCCCTGGTGGGGCCAACGTCCTGACTTTC.